This T cell receptor (beta chain) emerged from a study of blood T cells in healthy people across ages. This clonotype appeared a few times. The second PCR ran roughly 6 to 11 cycles with a sample-barcoded 5' primer and J-beta primers. Using its own MiXCR run on the 5' RACE reads, TCRdb lists one record per CDR3 protein. Of 270,000 or so distinct CDR3 sequences in the sample, 25% to 30% are singletons; the top ten hold over 25%. V was pared by 5 bases and J by 5 bases, with 9 bases between. Looked up from germline, CDR1 is SGHNT and CDR2 is YENEEA. This CDR3 region has 12 residues. Sequenced input: blood. This chain connects TRBV11-3 to TRBJ2-5; D is unresolved. The TCR comes from a woman aged 70-85 years in good health. CDR3 amino acids: CASSLGFETQYF. The CDR3 nucleotides read TGTGCCAGCAGCCTGGGATTCGAGACCCAGTACTTC.